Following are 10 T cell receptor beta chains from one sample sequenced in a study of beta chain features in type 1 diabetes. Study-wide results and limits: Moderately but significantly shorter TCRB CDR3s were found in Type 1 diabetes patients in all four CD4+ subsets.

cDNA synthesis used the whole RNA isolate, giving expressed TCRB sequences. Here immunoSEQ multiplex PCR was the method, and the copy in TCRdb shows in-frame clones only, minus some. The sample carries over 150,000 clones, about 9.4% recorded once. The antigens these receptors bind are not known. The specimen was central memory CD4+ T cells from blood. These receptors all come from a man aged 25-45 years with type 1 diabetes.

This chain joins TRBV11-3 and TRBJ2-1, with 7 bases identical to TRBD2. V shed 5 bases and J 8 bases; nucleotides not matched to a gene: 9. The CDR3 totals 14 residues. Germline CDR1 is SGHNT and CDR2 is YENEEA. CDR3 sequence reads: CASSAGLVVDEQFF. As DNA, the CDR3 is TGTGCCAGCAGCGCCGGACTAGTCGTCGATGAGCAGTTCTTC. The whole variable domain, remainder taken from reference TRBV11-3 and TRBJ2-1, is EAGVVQSPRYKIIEKKQPVAFWCNPISGHNTLYWYLQNLGQGPELLIRYENEEAVDDSQLPKDRFSAERLKGVDSTLKIQPAELGDSAVYLCASSAGLVVDEQFFGPGTRLTVL.

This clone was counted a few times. This chain's CDR3 is CASRRGGSTDTQYF. In DNA, the CDR3 is TGCGCCAGCAGGCGGGGCGGAAGCACAGATACGCAGTATTTT. The V call is TRBV5-1, the J call TRBJ2-3; D might be TRBD2 (6 bases). V lost 5 bases and J 0 bases, leaving 10 bases between the germline ends. The CDR3 runs to 14 residues. In germline, CDR1 is SGHRS, CDR2 YFSETQ.

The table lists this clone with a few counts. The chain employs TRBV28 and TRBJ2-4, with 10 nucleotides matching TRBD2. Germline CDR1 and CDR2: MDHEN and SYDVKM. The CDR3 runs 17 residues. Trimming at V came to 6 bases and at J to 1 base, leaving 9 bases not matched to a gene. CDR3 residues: CASRPSGSRGAKNIQYF. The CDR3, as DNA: TGTGCCAGCAGGCCTAGCGGGAGCAGAGGGGCCAAAAACATTCAGTACTTC.

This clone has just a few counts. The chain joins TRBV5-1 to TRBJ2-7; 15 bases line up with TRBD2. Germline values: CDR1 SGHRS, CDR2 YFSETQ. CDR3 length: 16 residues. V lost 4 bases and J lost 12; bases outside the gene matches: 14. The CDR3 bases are TGCGCCAGCAGCCCTAGCGGGACTAGCGGGAGGATAACGGCGTACTTC. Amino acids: CASSPSGTSGRITAYF.

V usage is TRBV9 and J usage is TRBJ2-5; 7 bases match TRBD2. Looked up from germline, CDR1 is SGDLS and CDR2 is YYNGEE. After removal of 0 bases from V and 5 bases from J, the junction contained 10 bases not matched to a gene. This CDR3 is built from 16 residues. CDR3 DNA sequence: TGTGCCAGCAGCGTAGCCGGCGGGAGTATTTCGGAGACCCAGTACTTC. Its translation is CASSVAGGSISETQYF. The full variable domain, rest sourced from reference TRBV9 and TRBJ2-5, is DSGVTQTPKHLITATGQRVTLRCSPRSGDLSVYWYQQSLDQGLQFLIQYYNGEERAKGNILERFSAQQFPDLHSELNLSSLELGDSALYFCASSVAGGSISETQYFGPGTRLLVL.

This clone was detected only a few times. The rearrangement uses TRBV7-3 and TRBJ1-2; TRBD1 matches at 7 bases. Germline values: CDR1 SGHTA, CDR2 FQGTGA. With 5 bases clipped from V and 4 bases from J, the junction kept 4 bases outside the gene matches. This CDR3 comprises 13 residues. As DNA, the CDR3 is TGTGCCAGCAGCCGGGACAGCGTCTATGGCTACACCTTC. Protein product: CASSRDSVYGYTF. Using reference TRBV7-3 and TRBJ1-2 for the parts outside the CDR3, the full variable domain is GAGVSQTPSNKVTEKGKYVELRCDPISGHTALYWYRQSLGQGPEFLIYFQGTGAADDSGLPNDRFFAVRPEGSVSTLKIQRTERGDSAVYLCASSRDSVYGYTFGSGTRLTVV.

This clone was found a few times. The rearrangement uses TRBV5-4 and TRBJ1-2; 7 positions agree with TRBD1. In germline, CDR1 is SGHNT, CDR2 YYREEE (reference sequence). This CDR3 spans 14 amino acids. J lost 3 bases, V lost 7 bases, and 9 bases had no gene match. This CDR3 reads CASRVGDRDYGYTF. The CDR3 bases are TGTGCCAGCCGCGTCGGGGACAGAGACTATGGCTACACCTTC.

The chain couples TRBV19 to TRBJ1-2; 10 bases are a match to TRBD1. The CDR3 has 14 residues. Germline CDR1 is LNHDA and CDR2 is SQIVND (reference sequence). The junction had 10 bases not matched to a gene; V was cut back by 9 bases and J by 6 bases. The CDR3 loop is CASGNRGTGDGYTF. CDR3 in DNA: TGTGCCAGCGGCAACCGCGGGACAGGGGATGGCTACACCTTC.

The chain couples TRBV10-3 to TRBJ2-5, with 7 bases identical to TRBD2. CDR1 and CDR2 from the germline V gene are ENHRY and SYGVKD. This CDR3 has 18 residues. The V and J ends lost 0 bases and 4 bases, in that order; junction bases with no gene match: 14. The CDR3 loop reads CAISESISGGGARETQYF. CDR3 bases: TGTGCCATCAGTGAGTCGATTTCGGGAGGAGGGGCTAGAGAGACCCAGTACTTC.

CDR3 amino acids: CASSLSRGYEQYF. Written as DNA, the CDR3 is TGTGCCAGCAGCTTGAGCAGAGGGTACGAGCAGTACTTC. This rearrangement joins TRBV7-3 to TRBJ2-7, with D perhaps matching TRBD2 (5 bases). CDR1 and CDR2 from the germline V gene are SGHTA and FQGTGA. There are 13 residues in the CDR3. Between the trimmed V and J ends, which lost 3 bases and 4 bases, there was a span of 10 bases.